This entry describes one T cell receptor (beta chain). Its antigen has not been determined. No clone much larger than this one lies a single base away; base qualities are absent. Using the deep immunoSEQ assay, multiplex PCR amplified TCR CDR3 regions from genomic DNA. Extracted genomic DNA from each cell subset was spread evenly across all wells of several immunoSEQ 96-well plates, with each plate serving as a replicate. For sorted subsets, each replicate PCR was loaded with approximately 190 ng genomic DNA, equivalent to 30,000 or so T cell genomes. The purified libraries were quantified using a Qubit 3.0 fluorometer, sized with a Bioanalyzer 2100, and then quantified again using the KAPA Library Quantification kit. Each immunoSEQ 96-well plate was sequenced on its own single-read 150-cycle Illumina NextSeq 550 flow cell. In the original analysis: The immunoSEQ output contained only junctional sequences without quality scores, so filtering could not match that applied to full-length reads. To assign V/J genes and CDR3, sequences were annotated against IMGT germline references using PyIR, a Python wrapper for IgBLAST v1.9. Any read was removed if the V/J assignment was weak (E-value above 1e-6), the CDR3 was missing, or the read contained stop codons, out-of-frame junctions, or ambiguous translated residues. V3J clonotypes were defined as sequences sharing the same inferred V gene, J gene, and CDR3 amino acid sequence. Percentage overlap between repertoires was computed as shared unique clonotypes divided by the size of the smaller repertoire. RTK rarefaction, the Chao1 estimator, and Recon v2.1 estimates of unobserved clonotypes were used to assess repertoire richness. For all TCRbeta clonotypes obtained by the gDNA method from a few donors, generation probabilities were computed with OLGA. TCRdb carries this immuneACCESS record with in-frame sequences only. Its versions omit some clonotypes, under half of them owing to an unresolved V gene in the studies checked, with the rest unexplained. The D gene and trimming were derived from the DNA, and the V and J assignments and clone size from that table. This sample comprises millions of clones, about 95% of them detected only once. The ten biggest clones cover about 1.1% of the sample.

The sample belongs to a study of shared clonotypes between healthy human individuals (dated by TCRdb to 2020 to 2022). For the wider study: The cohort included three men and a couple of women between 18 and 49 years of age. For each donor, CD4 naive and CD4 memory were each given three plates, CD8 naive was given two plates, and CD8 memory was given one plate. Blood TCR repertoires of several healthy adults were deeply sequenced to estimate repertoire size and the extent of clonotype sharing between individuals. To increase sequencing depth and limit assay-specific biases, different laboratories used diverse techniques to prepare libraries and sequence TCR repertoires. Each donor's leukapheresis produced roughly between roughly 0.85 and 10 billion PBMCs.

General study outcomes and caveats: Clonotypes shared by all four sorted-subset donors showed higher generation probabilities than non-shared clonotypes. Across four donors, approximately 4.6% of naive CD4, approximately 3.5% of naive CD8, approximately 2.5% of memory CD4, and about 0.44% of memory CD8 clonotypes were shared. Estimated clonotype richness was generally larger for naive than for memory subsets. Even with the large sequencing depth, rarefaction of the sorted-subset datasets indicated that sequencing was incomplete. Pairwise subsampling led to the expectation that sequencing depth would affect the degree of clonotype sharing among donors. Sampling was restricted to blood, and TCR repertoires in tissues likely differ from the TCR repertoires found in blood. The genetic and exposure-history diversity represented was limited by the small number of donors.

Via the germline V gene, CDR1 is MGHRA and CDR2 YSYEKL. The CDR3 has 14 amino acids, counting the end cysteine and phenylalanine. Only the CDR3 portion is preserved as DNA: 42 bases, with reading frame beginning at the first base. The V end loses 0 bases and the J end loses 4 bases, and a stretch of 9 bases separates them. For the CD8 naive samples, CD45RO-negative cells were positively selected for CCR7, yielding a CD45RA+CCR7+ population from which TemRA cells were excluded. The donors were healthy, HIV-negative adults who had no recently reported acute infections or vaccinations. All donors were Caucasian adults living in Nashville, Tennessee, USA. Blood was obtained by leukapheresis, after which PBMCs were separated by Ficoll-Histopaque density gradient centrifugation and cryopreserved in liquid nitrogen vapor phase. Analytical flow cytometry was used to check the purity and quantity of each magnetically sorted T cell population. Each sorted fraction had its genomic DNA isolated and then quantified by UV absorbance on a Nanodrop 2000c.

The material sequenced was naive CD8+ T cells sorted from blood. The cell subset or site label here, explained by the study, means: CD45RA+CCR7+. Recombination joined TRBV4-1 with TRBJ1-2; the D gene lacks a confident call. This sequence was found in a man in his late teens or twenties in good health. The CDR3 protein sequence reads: CASSQERRFYGYTF. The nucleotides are TGCGCCAGCAGCCAAGAAAGACGTTTCTATGGCTACACCTTC.